This record looks at one T cell receptor beta chain sequence and its context. Its antigen is still unknown. There are no base qualities to consult, and no much larger clone falls within one base. Reading from cysteine to phenylalanine, the CDR3 counts 15 amino acids. Only the CDR3 part of the read is kept: 45 bases, read in frame from the first base. The germline V gene (reference sequence) yields PRHDT for CDR1 and FYEKMQ for CDR2. Trimming removed 2 bases from V and 11 bases from J; the gene matches leave 8 bases unexplained. The sample is drawn from a study of T cell responses to AZD1222 COVID-19 vaccine (dated by TCRdb to the early 2020s). Study-wide context: A total of 230 or so trial participants underwent TCR sequencing, of whom around 200 received two doses of AZD1222 and 26 received two doses of the MenACWY control vaccine. Enrollment into the trials was organized by age into subgroups of 18-55, 56-69 and 70-plus years, and those subgroups contained roughly 150, 30 and 60 TCR-sequenced participants, respectively. On the study overall, not on this receptor specifically: Because no day 14 peak-response samples were available, the repertoires could be characterized only after the peak T cell response. The vaccine-associated CD4 TCRs covered the entire spike protein, and the dominant responses fell in regions 160-218 and 743-854. Conclusions about previously exposed vaccinees are limited, since just 6 or 7 AZD1222 recipients were seropositive for SARS-CoV-2 at baseline. Epitopes outside the regions mutated in the B.1.351 and B.1.1.7 variants were reportedly recognized by nearly half of the unique spike-specific TCRs. Spike-specific TCR breadth and depth rose significantly after two AZD1222 doses compared with day 0 and with MenACWY recipients. Most participants were white British and females outnumbered males, and the authors suggested that clonal diversity may have been underestimated. The 56-69-year group was small, and its depth increase did not reach significance, likely because of low power.

The time point label here, explained by the study, means: about 28 days (+/-7) after the second vaccine dose. AZD1222 recipients with second doses at about 4 weeks or about 12 weeks were pooled, because spike-specific TCR depth and breadth did not differ between schedules. Vaccinee samples came from UK trials COV001 and COV002, including a single-blind randomized controlled phase 2/3 trial of AZD1222 (ChAdOx1 nCoV-19) in healthy adults. For TCRbeta chain sequencing, PBMC samples from trial participants were taken at day 0 and at day 28 after the second dose. The CDR3 regions of human TCRbeta chains were analyzed by immunosequencing. The study's own analysis went as follows. TCRs in the repertoires were compared against a reference library of SARS-CoV-2-specific TCRs that had been generated with the MIRA antigen-specificity platform. Breadth meant the fraction of unique TCRs that were SARS-CoV-2-associated, whereas depth meant the fraction of total T cells that were SARS-CoV-2-associated. Each spike-specific TCR was assigned to its reactive spike region and to a CD4 or CD8 class using the MIRA data. Log10-transformed breadth and depth values were compared by one-way ANOVA with Sidak's multiple comparisons tests. Here the immuneACCESS table is served through TCRdb, limited to in-frame sequences with V and J called. Missing clones are a known gap in these copies; in checked studies unresolved V genes cover under half, and the rest lacks a known reason. The DNA gave D and trimming, while V, J and clone size come from that table. The sample table contains around 110,000 clones; only one count was recorded for over 80% of them. The ten largest account for 6.2% of the sample.

The clonotype was recovered from an adult who received the AZD1222 COVID-19 vaccine. This sequence uses TRBV13 and TRBJ2-1, and 11 junction bases match TRBD2. The sample consisted of peripheral blood, taken 28 days after the second AZD1222 dose. CDR3 loop: CASSLSRTSGPKQFF. The DNA sequence is given as TGTGCCAGCAGCTTAAGTCGGACTAGCGGGCCTAAGCAGTTCTTC.